The rows below give T cell receptor beta chains drawn from one sample of a study of cytomegalovirus exposure and HLA in healthy donors. TCRdb's copy holds only in-frame clones and misses some; the assay was immunoSEQ multiplex PCR. Of 150,000 or so clones listed, over 70% are singletons. Material: PBMCs. All receptors derive from a woman aged 25 to 39 in good health and CMV-seronegative. The CDR3 runs from the conserved cysteine through the conserved F or W. Each record gives: V gene, J gene, clone size, D gene, CDR3 protein, CDR3 DNA. D genes are given only for firm matches. Some rows have no size entry. The others give once, few or many, or a class for an expanded clone.

V: TRBV9; J: TRBJ2-7; size: -; D: -; CDR3: CASSPRLVSHEQYF; DNA: TGTGCCAGCAGCCCCCGCCTGGTTAGCCACGAGCAGTACTTC
V: TRBV4-2; J: TRBJ2-7; size: -; D: TRBD2; CDR3: CASSQGAGGGSYEQYF; DNA: TGTGCCAGCAGCCAGGGGGCCGGGGGGGGCTCCTACGAGCAGTACTTC
V: TRBV9; J: TRBJ2-7; size: -; D: TRBD2; CDR3: CASSVGGLAGTYEQYF; DNA: TGTGCCAGCAGCGTAGGGGGACTAGCGGGCACCTACGAGCAGTACTTC
V: TRBV5-5; J: TRBJ1-1; size: -; D: -; CDR3: CASSFTGQSEAFF; DNA: TGTGCCAGCAGCTTTACAGGGCAGTCTGAAGCTTTCTTT
V: TRBV18; J: TRBJ2-7; size: -; D: -; CDR3: CASSLLEGEQYF; DNA: TGTGCCAGCTCCCTCCTCGAGGGCGAGCAGTACTTC
V: TRBV15; J: TRBJ1-2; size: -; D: TRBD1; CDR3: CATSRSLQGGYGYTF; DNA: TGTGCCACCAGCAGATCCCTACAGGGGGGCTATGGCTACACCTTC
V: TRBV18; J: TRBJ1-6; size: -; D: -; CDR3: CASSPAPWAPLHF; DNA: TGTGCCAGCTCACCAGCACCCTGGGCCCCCCTCCACTTT
V: TRBV15; J: TRBJ1-2; size: -; D: TRBD1; CDR3: CATSRGGQVAGYTF; DNA: TGTGCCACCAGCAGAGGGGGACAGGTGGCCGGCTACACCTTC
V: TRBV2; J: TRBJ2-5; size: -; D: -; CDR3: CASSFSRETQYF; DNA: TGTGCCAGCAGCTTTTCCCGAGAGACCCAGTACTTC
V: TRBV6-5; J: TRBJ1-2; size: few; D: TRBD1; CDR3: CASSSRDRGRYGYTF; DNA: TGTGCCAGCAGTTCCCGGGACAGGGGAAGGTATGGCTACACCTTC
V: TRBV2; J: TRBJ2-1; size: -; D: TRBD1; CDR3: CASSEGQTYYNEQFF; DNA: TGTGCCAGCAGTGAGGGACAGACTTACTACAATGAGCAGTTCTTC
V: TRBV4-1; J: TRBJ2-7; size: -; D: -; CDR3: CASSWETGAYEQYF; DNA: TGCGCCAGCAGCTGGGAGACAGGTGCCTACGAGCAGTACTTC
V: TRBV6-6; J: TRBJ1-1; size: -; D: TRBD1; CDR3: CASSYRTGGSVEAFF; DNA: TGTGCCAGCAGTTACAGGACAGGGGGCTCGGTTGAAGCTTTCTTT
V: TRBV5-1; J: TRBJ2-1; size: -; D: TRBD2; CDR3: CASSETSGGINEQFF; DNA: TGCGCCAGCAGCGAAACTAGCGGGGGGATCAATGAGCAGTTCTTC
V: TRBV28; J: TRBJ1-2; size: -; D: -; CDR3: CASRPTGLSYGYTF; DNA: TGTGCCAGCAGACCGACAGGCCTAAGCTATGGCTACACCTTC
V: TRBV10-3; J: TRBJ1-5; size: -; D: -; CDR3: CAISDKGDQPQHF; DNA: TGTGCCATCAGTGATAAGGGAGATCAGCCCCAGCATTTT
V: TRBV7-2; J: TRBJ1-1; size: -; D: -; CDR3: CASSFRGNTEAFF; DNA: TGTGCCAGCAGCTTCAGGGGTAACACTGAAGCTTTCTTT
V: TRBV30; J: TRBJ2-5; size: -; D: TRBD2; CDR3: CAWSPRLAGAQETQYF; DNA: TGTGCCTGGAGTCCCCGACTAGCGGGGGCCCAAGAGACCCAGTACTTC
V: TRBV9; J: TRBJ2-1; size: -; D: TRBD2; CDR3: CASSPSGGGTYNEQFF; DNA: TGTGCCAGCAGCCCAAGTGGCGGGGGGACCTACAATGAGCAGTTCTTC
V: TRBV2; J: TRBJ1-1; size: -; D: -; CDR3: CASREELNTEAFF; DNA: TGTGCCAGCAGGGAGGAGTTGAACACTGAAGCTTTCTTT
V: TRBV9; J: TRBJ1-1; size: -; D: -; CDR3: CASSVGPWGVTEAFF; DNA: TGTGCCAGCAGCGTAGGCCCATGGGGGGTCACTGAAGCTTTCTTT
V: TRBV5-1; J: TRBJ2-5; size: -; D: TRBD2; CDR3: CASSGSGGRQETQYF; DNA: TGCGCCAGCAGCGGTAGCGGGGGCCGACAAGAGACCCAGTACTTC
V: TRBV6-5; J: TRBJ1-2; size: -; D: TRBD1; CDR3: CASSTGQGTVNGYTF; DNA: TGTGCCAGCAGTACGGGACAGGGAACAGTGAATGGCTACACCTTC
V: TRBV27; J: TRBJ1-2; size: -; D: -; CDR3: CASSRDRGESMVGYTF; DNA: TGTGCCAGCAGCCGGGACCGCGGGGAGTCTATGGTGGGCTACACCTTC
V: TRBV11-2; J: TRBJ2-1; size: -; D: TRBD2; CDR3: CASSLDSGGANEQFF; DNA: TGTGCCAGCAGCTTAGATAGCGGGGGGGCCAATGAGCAGTTCTTC
V: TRBV18; J: TRBJ1-2; size: -; D: TRBD1; CDR3: CASSNRDRENYGYTF; DNA: TGTGCCAGCTCAAATCGGGACAGGGAAAACTATGGCTACACCTTC
V: TRBV15; J: TRBJ2-2; size: -; D: -; CDR3: CATSRDLTGELFF; DNA: TGTGCCACCAGCAGAGACCTCACCGGGGAGCTGTTTTTT
V: TRBV29-1; J: TRBJ2-7; size: -; D: -; CDR3: CSVAQGRFYEQYF; DNA: TGCAGCGTTGCGCAGGGTAGGTTCTACGAGCAGTACTTC
V: TRBV5-1; J: TRBJ2-1; size: -; D: TRBD1; CDR3: CASSAAPGQGYNEQFF; DNA: TGCGCCAGCAGCGCGGCCCCGGGACAGGGATACAATGAGCAGTTCTTC
V: TRBV18; J: TRBJ2-1; size: -; D: -; CDR3: CASSPPSASLGVNEQFF; DNA: TGTGCCAGCTCACCACCATCAGCTAGCCTCGGGGTAAATGAGCAGTTCTTC
V: TRBV5-1; J: TRBJ1-2; size: once; D: -; CDR3: CASSFGVLGYGYTF; DNA: TGCGCCAGCAGCTTCGGAGTATTAGGCTATGGCTACACCTTC
V: TRBV5-6; J: TRBJ1-3; size: -; D: TRBD1; CDR3: CASSEGQLSGNTIYF; DNA: TGTGCCAGCAGCGAGGGACAGCTCTCTGGAAACACCATATATTTT
V: TRBV27; J: TRBJ2-3; size: -; D: TRBD2; CDR3: CASSLWSVAGVTDTQYF; DNA: TGTGCCAGCAGTTTATGGTCGGTAGCGGGGGTCACAGATACGCAGTATTTT
V: TRBV5-1; J: TRBJ1-2; size: -; D: TRBD1; CDR3: CASSDGQGAYSGYTF; DNA: TGCGCCAGCAGCGACGGACAGGGGGCGTACTCTGGCTACACCTTC
V: TRBV19; J: TRBJ1-5; size: -; D: TRBD1; CDR3: CASSSPDRGRLHF; DNA: TGTGCCAGTAGTTCCCCGGACAGGGGAAGGCTGCATTTT
V: TRBV29-1; J: TRBJ1-2; size: few; D: TRBD1; CDR3: CSVEGAGIQGEGYTF; DNA: TGCAGCGTTGAAGGGGCGGGTATACAGGGGGAAGGCTACACCTTC
V: TRBV6-6; J: TRBJ1-5; size: -; D: -; CDR3: CASKPSRSNQPQHF; DNA: TGTGCCAGCAAACCCTCCAGGAGCAATCAGCCCCAGCATTTT
V: TRBV5-1; J: TRBJ1-1; size: -; D: TRBD1; CDR3: CASSLLGGGEAFF; DNA: TGCGCCAGCAGCTTGCTAGGGGGCGGTGAAGCTTTCTTT
V: TRBV6-6; J: TRBJ1-1; size: -; D: TRBD1; CDR3: CASLPQTGLNTEAFF; DNA: TGTGCCAGCCTGCCACAGACAGGGTTGAACACTGAAGCTTTCTTT
V: TRBV5-1; J: TRBJ2-5; size: -; D: -; CDR3: CASSLLPEGQRETQYF; DNA: TGCGCCAGCAGCTTGTTGCCGGAGGGGCAGCGAGAGACCCAGTACTTC
V: TRBV28; J: TRBJ2-4; size: -; D: -; CDR3: CASSLGLPRNIQYF; DNA: TGTGCCAGCAGTCTCGGCCTTCCTAGAAACATTCAGTACTTC
V: TRBV6-1; J: TRBJ1-3; size: -; D: TRBD1; CDR3: CASSTRTGSGNTIYF; DNA: TGTGCCAGCAGTACCCGGACAGGGTCTGGAAACACCATATATTTT
V: TRBV5-6; J: TRBJ1-1; size: -; D: -; CDR3: CASSSLRRITEAFF; DNA: TGTGCCAGCAGCTCCCTACGGAGGATCACTGAAGCTTTCTTT
V: TRBV7-2; J: TRBJ2-7; size: once; D: -; CDR3: CASSSRASEGLSYEQYF; DNA: TGTGCCAGCAGCTCCCGGGCTAGCGAGGGCCTTTCCTACGAGCAGTACTTC
V: TRBV2; J: TRBJ1-5; size: -; D: TRBD1; CDR3: CASSRDRGNQPQHF; DNA: TGTGCCAGCAGTCGGGACAGGGGCAATCAGCCCCAGCATTTT
V: TRBV5-1; J: TRBJ2-7; size: -; D: -; CDR3: CASSGVEDSYEQYF; DNA: TGCGCCAGCAGCGGGGTGGAGGACTCCTACGAGCAGTACTTC
V: TRBV5-1; J: TRBJ2-7; size: -; D: -; CDR3: CASSSPGGGGSYEQYF; DNA: TGCGCCAGCAGCTCCCCGGGGGGCGGGGGTTCCTACGAGCAGTACTTC
V: TRBV6-1; J: TRBJ1-2; size: once; D: -; CDR3: CASSDRRLANYGYTF; DNA: TGTGCCAGCAGTGACCGACGCCTAGCTAACTATGGCTACACCTTC
V: TRBV10-3; J: TRBJ2-2; size: once; D: TRBD1; CDR3: CAIRGQGAANTGELFF; DNA: TGTGCCATCAGGGGACAGGGGGCGGCCAACACCGGGGAGCTGTTTTTT
V: TRBV12-5; J: TRBJ2-1; size: -; D: TRBD2; CDR3: CASGLTRDSGGSYNEQFF; DNA: TGTGCTAGTGGTTTGACCCGGGATAGCGGGGGTTCCTACAATGAGCAGTTCTTC